This T cell receptor beta chain was obtained from a study of T cell repertoires in cytomegalovirus infection. The overall study: Peptides in the study included HLA-C-restricted and HLA-B-restricted CMV epitopes. From public TCR beta signatures came an indication of both CMV infection and matching HLA type.

Notes on this clonotype: Its cognate antigen is unknown.

V was shortened by 3 bases and J by 0 bases, with 9 bases between the two germline ends. Germline CDR1 reads DFQATT; CDR2 reads SNEGSKA (reference sequence). The CDR3 has 15 residues. Each CDR3 protein gets one entry after TCRdb re-called the reads with MiXCR. The sample records about 700,000 distinct CDR3 sequences, around a third being singletons. This chain connects TRBV20-1 to TRBJ2-6; D uncertain. Sample: cultured PBMCs, taken from culture after CMV antigen stimulation. This sequence originates from a human donor in good health (CMV status not recorded). Some clones in this sample may be carry-over from other donors' samples. The CDR3 protein is CSASNLGSGANVLTF. The CDR3 DNA sequence: TGCAGTGCTAGTAATTTGGGCTCTGGGGCCAACGTCCTGACTTTC.